This T cell receptor (beta chain) was recorded in a study of beta chain features in type 1 diabetes. J gave up 5 bases and V 6 bases, and 13 bases lay outside the gene matches. This CDR3 has 16 amino acids. Germline CDR1 SQVTM, CDR2 ANQGSEA. Every isolated RNA sample was fully reverse transcribed, so sequencing captured expressed TCRB transcripts. The average output of naive, central memory and regulatory T cell samples was approximately 3.7 million reads. Profiling relied on immunoSEQ multiplex PCR, and the TCRdb table lists in-frame clones only, not all of them. The sample has 390,000 or so clones, over 11% seen once. This clone has only a few counts. The antigen is not known. Study-wide results and caveats: Lower insertion and higher deletion counts appeared at VDJ junctions in type 1 diabetes patients. An over-representation of cells with high TCR expression could result from cDNA sequencing.

This sequence joins TRBV29-1 and TRBJ2-2; 9 bases line up with TRBD1. The specimen was naive CD4+ T cells from blood. The source of this sequence is a man under 40 in good health. In DNA, the CDR3 is TGCAGCGTCTACAGGGGACAGGGTGTCGGGACCGGGGAGCTGTTTTTT. It translates to CSVYRGQGVGTGELFF.